This is a list of T cell receptor beta chains from one sample in a study of CD8 T cells in ankylosing spondylitis. TCRdb analysed the 5' RACE reads with MiXCR anew, one entry per CDR3 protein. The table includes 200,000 to 300,000 distinct CDR3 sequences, 20% to 30% detected once. Sequencing was performed on blood, either unsorted or a sorted T cell fraction (not recorded which). The receptor set was obtained from a male donor with ankylosing spondylitis or in good health (not recorded which). The CDR3 runs from the conserved cysteine through the conserved F or W. Each record gives: J gene, V gene, D gene, clone size, CDR3 protein, CDR3 DNA. D genes are given only for firm matches. Expanded clones are given a class, and other clones once, few, many or no size at all.

J: TRBJ2-5; V: TRBV10-2; D: .; size: few; CDR3: CASSDHGGVQETQYF; DNA: TGCGCCAGCAGTGACCACGGGGGCGTACAAGAGACCCAGTACTTC
J: TRBJ2-7; V: TRBV28; D: TRBD2; size: .; CDR3: CASRSSGGSSYEQYF; DNA: TGTGCCAGCAGATCTAGCGGGGGGAGCTCCTACGAGCAGTACTTC
J: TRBJ2-7; V: TRBV11-3; D: .; size: .; CDR3: CASSFGPSNEQYF; DNA: TGTGCCAGCAGCTTTGGACCCTCGAACGAGCAGTACTTC
J: TRBJ2-3; V: TRBV20-1; D: .; size: few; CDR3: CSASDGLYADTQYF; DNA: TGCAGTGCTAGCGACGGACTATACGCAGATACGCAGTATTTT
J: TRBJ2-5; V: TRBV10-2; D: TRBD2; size: many; CDR3: CASGEGETQYF; DNA: TGCGCCAGCGGGGAGGGGGAGACCCAGTACTTC
J: TRBJ2-3; V: TRBV20-1; D: TRBD2; size: many; CDR3: CSARVGGYGTDTQYF; DNA: TGCAGTGCTAGAGTGGGGGGGTACGGCACAGATACGCAGTATTTT
J: TRBJ1-1; V: TRBV12-3/TRBV12-4; D: .; size: many; CDR3: CASSSRGFGFF; DNA: TGTGCCAGCAGTTCCCGGGGGTTTGGTTTCTTT
J: TRBJ2-7; V: TRBV5-5; D: .; size: few; CDR3: CASSPGGQSYEQYF; DNA: TGTGCCAGCAGCCCCGGGGGACAGAGCTACGAGCAGTACTTC
J: TRBJ1-1; V: TRBV20-1; D: TRBD1; size: few; CDR3: CSAPDRVMNTEAFF; DNA: TGCAGTGCCCCGGACAGGGTAATGAACACTGAAGCTTTCTTT
J: TRBJ2-7; V: TRBV29-1; D: .; size: few; CDR3: CSVRGTFHEQYF; DNA: TGCAGCGTCCGAGGAACTTTCCACGAGCAGTACTTC
J: TRBJ2-3; V: TRBV15; D: .; size: few; CDR3: CATSRVATDTQYF; DNA: TGTGCCACCAGCAGAGTGGCCACAGATACGCAGTATTTT
J: TRBJ1-1; V: TRBV12-3/TRBV12-4; D: TRBD1; size: few; CDR3: CASTIGGGWTEAFF; DNA: TGTGCCAGCACCATAGGAGGGGGCTGGACTGAAGCTTTCTTT
J: TRBJ2-3; V: TRBV11-1; D: .; size: many; CDR3: CASSLGAGRFWSTDTQYF; DNA: TGTGCCAGCAGCTTAGGAGCCGGGCGTTTTTGGAGCACAGATACGCAGTATTTT
J: TRBJ1-5; V: TRBV7-2; D: .; size: few; CDR3: CASSVEGRSNQPQHF; DNA: TGTGCCAGCAGCGTGGAGGGAAGAAGCAATCAGCCCCAGCATTTT
J: TRBJ2-4; V: TRBV29-1; D: .; size: .; CDR3: CSAKTGTGDIQYF; DNA: TGCAGCGCAAAGACAGGGACGGGAGACATTCAGTACTTC
J: TRBJ2-7; V: TRBV6-1; D: .; size: .; CDR3: CASRWDLSYEQYF; DNA: TGTGCCAGCAGATGGGACCTCTCCTACGAGCAGTACTTC
J: TRBJ1-6; V: TRBV7-9; D: TRBD1; size: few; CDR3: CASSLGGTGATPLHF; DNA: TGTGCCAGCAGCTTAGGAGGGACAGGGGCAACACCCCTCCACTTT